This TCR beta chain was retrieved from a study of monozygotic twins with inflammatory bowel disease. On this clonotype: The antigen remains unidentified.

Study-wide results and limits: Healthy co-twins exceeded IBD patients in TCRbeta diversity as measured by inverse Simpson. Whether twins were concordant or discordant made no difference to repertoire similarity, possibly from limited power.

Every TCR library drew on 3500 ng of total RNA. Added by template switching were UMIs that each held a 6-nucleotide sample barcode. Reanalyzing the 5' RACE reads, TCRdb keeps one entry per CDR3 protein, without DNA. Recorded for this sample: a few hundred thousand distinct CDR3 sequences. CDR1 and CDR2 (germline): GTSNPN, SVGIG (reference sequence). This CDR3 region has 13 residues. The gene calls are TRBV30 and TRBJ1-1. This sequence was found in a human donor with ulcerative colitis or Crohn's disease, or a healthy co-twin of an affected twin (not recorded which). The sequenced sample consisted of blood. This chain's CDR3 is CAWSVSENTEAFF.